The source of this T cell receptor beta chain is a study of shared clonotypes between healthy human individuals. This table comes from immunoSEQ multiplex PCR, and its TCRdb copy is limited to in-frame clones, with some not included. In the table there are 980,000 or so clones, over 60% of which are singletons. Germline V gene data show CDR1 as MNHEY and CDR2 as SVGAGI. CDR3 size: 15 residues. V lost 6 bases and J lost 10, with 19 bases in between. V gene TRBV6-5 combines with J gene TRBJ1-6, with D perhaps TRBD1 (5 bases). The sequencing sample was made of memory CD4+ T cells sorted from blood. Subset denoted: CD45RA-negative fraction. This clonotype was sampled from a man between 18 and 29 years old in good health. The CDR3 here is CASRHISGFLSPLHF. The CDR3, as DNA: TGTGCCAGCAGGCATATTTCAGGGTTTTTGTCACCCCTCCACTTT.